This TCR beta chain was identified during a study of radiation and T cells in renal cell carcinoma. Broader study findings: Without pretreatment biopsies, baseline tumor clonotype presence was undetermined.

Time point in this sample: blood 4 weeks post-SBRT, at nephrectomy. The treatment was: 15 Gy SBRT to primary tumor, nephrectomy 4 weeks later. Nephrectomy followed 15 Gy stereotactic body radiation by 4 weeks. Remarks on this clone: What it recognizes is unknown.

The table came from immunoSEQ multiplex PCR; TCRdb's copy has only in-frame clones and leaves some out. This sample carries tens of thousands of clones, over 70% of them seen once, and the ten largest clones take approximately 30%. This CDR3 is built from 16 residues. The junction had 12 bases not matched to a gene; V was cut back by 5 bases and J by 4 bases. In germline, CDR1 is SGHTA, CDR2 FQGNSA. This TCR came from a man aged 55 to 70 with renal cell carcinoma. Source: blood, taken from a patient whose treatment included radiotherapy and nephrectomy. The chain has TRBV7-2 and TRBJ1-2; 8 nucleotides align to TRBD1. The CDR3 is CASSPATGDRGYGYTF. CDR3 in DNA: TGTGCCAGCAGCCCCGCGACAGGGGATCGGGGCTATGGCTACACCTTC.